Given below is one T cell receptor beta chain in context. Assay: immunoSEQ multiplex PCR; the TCRdb copy retains only in-frame clones and omits some. This sample has under 60,000 clones, with around four fifths found just once. The data derive from a study of blood T cell repertoires in COVID-19. The V gene's germline CDR1 is LGHDT and CDR2 YNNKEL (reference sequence). The CDR3 has 16 residues. J was trimmed by 5 bases and V by 0 bases; bases with no gene match: 7. This receptor was obtained from a man aged 40-49 years with acute or convalescent COVID-19. The chain links TRBV3-1 (or the pseudogene TRBV3-2) to TRBJ2-5; 9 positions match TRBD2. Sequencing used peripheral blood. CDR3 in DNA: TGTGCCAGCAGCCAAGAGGGACTAGCTCGTCCTGAGACCCAGTACTTC. The encoded protein is CASSQEGLARPETQYF.